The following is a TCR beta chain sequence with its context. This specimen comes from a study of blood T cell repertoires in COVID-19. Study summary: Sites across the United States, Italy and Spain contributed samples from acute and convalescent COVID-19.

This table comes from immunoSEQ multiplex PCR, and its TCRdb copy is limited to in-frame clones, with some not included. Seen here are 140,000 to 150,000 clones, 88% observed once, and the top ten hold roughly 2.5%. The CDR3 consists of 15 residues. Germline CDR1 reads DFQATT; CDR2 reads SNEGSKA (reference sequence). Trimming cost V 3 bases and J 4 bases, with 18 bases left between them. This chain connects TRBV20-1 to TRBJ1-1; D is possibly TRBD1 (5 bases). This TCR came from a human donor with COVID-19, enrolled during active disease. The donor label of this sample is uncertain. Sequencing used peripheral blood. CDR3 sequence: CSASQPTASSTEAFF. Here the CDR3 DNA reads TGCAGTGCTAGTCAACCGACAGCTAGTTCCACTGAAGCTTTCTTT.